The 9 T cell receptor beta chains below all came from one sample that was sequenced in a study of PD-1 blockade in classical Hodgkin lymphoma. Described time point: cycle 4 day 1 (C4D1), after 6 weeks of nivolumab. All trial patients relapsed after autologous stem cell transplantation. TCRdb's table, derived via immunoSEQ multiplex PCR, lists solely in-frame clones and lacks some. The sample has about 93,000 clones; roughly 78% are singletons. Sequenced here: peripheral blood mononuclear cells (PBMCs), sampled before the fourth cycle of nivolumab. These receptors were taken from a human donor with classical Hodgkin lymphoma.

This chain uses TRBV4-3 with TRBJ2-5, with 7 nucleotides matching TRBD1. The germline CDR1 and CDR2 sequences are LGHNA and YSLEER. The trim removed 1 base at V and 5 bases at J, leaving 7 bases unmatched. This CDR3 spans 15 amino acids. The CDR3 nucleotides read TGCGCCAGCAGCCAAGCCCACACAGGGGTGGAGACCCAGTACTTC. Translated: CASSQAHTGVETQYF.

In DNA form, the CDR3 reads TGCGCCAGCAGCTTTGTGAGTAACACTGAAGCTTTCTTT. Translating gives CASSFVSNTEAFF. The V gene is TRBV5-1, the J gene TRBJ1-1; no reliable D call. Germline lookup yields CDR1 SGHRS and CDR2 YFSETQ. With 2 bases removed from V and 2 bases from J, the gap between germline ends came to 7 bases. The CDR3 is 13 residues long.

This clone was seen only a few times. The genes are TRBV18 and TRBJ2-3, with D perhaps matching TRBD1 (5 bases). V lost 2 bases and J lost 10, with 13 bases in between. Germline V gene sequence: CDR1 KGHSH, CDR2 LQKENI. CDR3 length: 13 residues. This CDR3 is CASSPSRSRAQYF. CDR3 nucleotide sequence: TGTGCCAGCTCACCATCTAGGAGCAGGGCGCAGTATTTT.

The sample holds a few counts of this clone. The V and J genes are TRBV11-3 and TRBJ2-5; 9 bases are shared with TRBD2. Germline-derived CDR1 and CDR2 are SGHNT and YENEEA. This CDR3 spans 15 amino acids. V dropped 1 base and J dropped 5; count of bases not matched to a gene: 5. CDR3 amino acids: CASSLGAGGHETQYF. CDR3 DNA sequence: TGTGCCAGCAGCTTAGGGGCGGGAGGGCATGAGACCCAGTACTTC.

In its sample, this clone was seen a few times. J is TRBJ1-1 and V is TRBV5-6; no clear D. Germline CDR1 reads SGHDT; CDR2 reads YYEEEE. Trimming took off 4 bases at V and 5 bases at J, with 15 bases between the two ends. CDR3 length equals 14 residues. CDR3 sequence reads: CASSPWPGGTEAFF. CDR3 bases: TGTGCCAGCAGCCCCTGGCCAGGTGGGACTGAAGCTTTCTTT.

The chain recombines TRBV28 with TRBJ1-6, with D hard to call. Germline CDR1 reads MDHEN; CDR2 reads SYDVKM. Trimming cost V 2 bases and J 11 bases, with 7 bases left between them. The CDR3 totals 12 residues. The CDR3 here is CASSLVTTPLHF. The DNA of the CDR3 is TGTGCCAGCAGTTTAGTGACTACACCCCTCCACTTT.

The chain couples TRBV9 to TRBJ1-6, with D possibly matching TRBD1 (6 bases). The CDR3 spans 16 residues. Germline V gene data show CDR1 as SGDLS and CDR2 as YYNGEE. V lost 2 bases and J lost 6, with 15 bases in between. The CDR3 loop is CASSVGGGRGNSPLHF. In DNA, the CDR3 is TGTGCCAGCAGCGTTGGGGGCGGAAGGGGTAATTCACCCCTCCACTTT. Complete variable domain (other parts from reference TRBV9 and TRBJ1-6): DSGVTQTPKHLITATGQRVTLRCSPRSGDLSVYWYQQSLDQGLQFLIQYYNGEERAKGNILERFSAQQFPDLHSELNLSSLELGDSALYFCASSVGGGRGNSPLHFGNGTRLTVT.

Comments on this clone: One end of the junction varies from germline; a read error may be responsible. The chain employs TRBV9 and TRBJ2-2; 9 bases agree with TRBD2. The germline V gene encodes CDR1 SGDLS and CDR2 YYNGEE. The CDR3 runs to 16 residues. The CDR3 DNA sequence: TGTGCCAGCAGCGTTAGACTAGCGGTTAACACCGGGGATCTGTTTTTT. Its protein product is CASSVRLAVNTGDLFF.

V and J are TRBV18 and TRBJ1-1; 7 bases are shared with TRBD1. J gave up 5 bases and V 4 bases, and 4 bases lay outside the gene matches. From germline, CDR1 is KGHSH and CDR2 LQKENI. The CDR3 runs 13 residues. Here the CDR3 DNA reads TGTGCCAGCTCACTAGACAGGGATACTGAAGCTTTCTTT. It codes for CASSLDRDTEAFF. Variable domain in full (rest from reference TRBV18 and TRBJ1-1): NAGVMQNPRHLVRRRGQEARLRCSPMKGHSHVYWYRQLPEEGLKFMVYLQKENIIDESGMPKERFSAEFPKEGPSILRIQQVVRGDSAAYFCASSLDRDTEAFFGQGTRLTVV.